The TCR beta chain described here comes from a study of identical twins. This CDR3 comprises 13 residues. Germline assignment: CDR1 SQVTM and CDR2 ANQGSEA. Trimming cost V 4 bases and J 4 bases, with 10 bases left between them. This clonotype was recorded at least ten times. Its antigen is not known. Every sampled donor was Caucasian and healthy. Template switching added a universal primer binding site, and final cDNA carried unique molecular identifiers. TCRdb analysed the 5' RACE reads with MiXCR anew, one entry per CDR3 protein. This sample has hundreds of thousands of distinct CDR3 sequences, with approximately 6.1% found just once. Notes on the study in general: There were fewer insertions in abundant cord blood beta clonotypes, but memory repertoires showed no such pattern.

This chain joins TRBV29-1 and TRBJ2-2, with D perhaps assigned TRBD1 or TRBD2 (5 bases each). The sample consisted of naive T cells sorted from blood. The source of this sequence is a man aged 18 to 29 in good health. The CDR3 reads CSVVPGSTGELFF. In DNA, the CDR3 is TGCAGCGTTGTCCCAGGGAGCACCGGGGAGCTGTTTTTT.